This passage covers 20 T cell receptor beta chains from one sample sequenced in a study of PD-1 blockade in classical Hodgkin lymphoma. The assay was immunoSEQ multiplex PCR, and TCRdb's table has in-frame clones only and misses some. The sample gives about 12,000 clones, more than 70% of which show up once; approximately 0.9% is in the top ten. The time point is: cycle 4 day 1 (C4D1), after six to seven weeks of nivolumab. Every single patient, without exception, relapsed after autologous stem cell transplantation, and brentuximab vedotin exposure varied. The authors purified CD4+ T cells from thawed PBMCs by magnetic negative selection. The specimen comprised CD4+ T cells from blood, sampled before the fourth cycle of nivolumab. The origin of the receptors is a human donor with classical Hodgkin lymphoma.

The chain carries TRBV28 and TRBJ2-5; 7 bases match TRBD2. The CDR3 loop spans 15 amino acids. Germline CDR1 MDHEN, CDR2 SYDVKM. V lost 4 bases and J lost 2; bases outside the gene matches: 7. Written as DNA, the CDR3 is TGTGCCAGCAGTTCGGCGGGAGCGGGGCAAGAGACCCAGTACTTC. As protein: CASSSAGAGQETQYF.

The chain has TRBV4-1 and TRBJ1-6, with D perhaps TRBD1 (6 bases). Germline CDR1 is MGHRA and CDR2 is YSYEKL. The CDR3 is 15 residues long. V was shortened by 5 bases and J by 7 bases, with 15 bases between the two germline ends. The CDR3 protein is CASSTPQGRNSPLHF. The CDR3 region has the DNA TGCGCCAGCAGCACCCCACAGGGTAGGAATTCACCCCTCCACTTT.

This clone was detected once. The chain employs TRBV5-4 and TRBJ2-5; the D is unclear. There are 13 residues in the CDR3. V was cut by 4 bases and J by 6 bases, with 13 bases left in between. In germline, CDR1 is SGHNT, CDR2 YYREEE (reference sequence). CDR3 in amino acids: CASSENAPKTQYF. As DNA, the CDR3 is TGTGCCAGCAGCGAAAACGCCCCCAAGACCCAGTACTTC.

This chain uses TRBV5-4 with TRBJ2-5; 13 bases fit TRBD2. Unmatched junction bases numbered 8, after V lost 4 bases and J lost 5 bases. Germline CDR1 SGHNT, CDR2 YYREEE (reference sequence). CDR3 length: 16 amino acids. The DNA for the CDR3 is TGTGCCAGCAGCAGGACTAGCGGGAGCCTCCTTGAGACCCAGTACTTC. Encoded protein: CASSRTSGSLLETQYF. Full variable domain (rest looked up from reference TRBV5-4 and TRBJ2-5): ETGVTQSPTHLIKTRGQQVTLRCSSQSGHNTVSWYQQALGQGPQFIFQYYREEENGRGNFPPRFSGLQFPNYSSELNVNALELDDSALYLCASSRTSGSLLETQYFGPGTRLLVL.

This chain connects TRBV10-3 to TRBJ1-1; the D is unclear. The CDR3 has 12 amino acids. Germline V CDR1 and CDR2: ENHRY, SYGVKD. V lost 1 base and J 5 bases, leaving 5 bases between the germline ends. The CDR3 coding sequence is TGTGCCATCAGTGAGTTGGGAACTGAAGCTTTCTTT. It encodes CAISELGTEAFF.

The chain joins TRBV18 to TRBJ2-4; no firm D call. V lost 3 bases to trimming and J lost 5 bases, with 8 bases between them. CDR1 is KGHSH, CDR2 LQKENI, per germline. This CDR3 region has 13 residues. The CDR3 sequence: CASSPSVQNIQYF. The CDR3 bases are TGTGCCAGCTCACCGAGTGTACAAAACATTCAGTACTTC.

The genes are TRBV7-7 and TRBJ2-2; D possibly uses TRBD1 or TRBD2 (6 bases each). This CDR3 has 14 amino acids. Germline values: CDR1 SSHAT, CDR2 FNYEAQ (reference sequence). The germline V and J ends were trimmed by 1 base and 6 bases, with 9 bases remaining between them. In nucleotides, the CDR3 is TGTGCCAGCAGCTTAGTGGGGGGCGCCGGGGAGCTGTTTTTT. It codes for CASSLVGGAGELFF.

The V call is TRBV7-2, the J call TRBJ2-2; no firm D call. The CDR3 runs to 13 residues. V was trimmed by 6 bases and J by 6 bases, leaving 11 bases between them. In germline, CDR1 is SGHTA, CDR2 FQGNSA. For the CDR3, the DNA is TGTGCCAGCAGTTCCGGACGAGCCGGGGAGCTGTTTTTT. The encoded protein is CASSSGRAGELFF.

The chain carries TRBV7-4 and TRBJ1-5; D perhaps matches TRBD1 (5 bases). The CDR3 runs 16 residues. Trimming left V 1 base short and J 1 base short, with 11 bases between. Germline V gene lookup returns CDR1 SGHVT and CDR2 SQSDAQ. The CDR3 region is CASSLGAGFSNQPQHF. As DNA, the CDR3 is TGTGCCAGCAGCTTAGGTGCAGGGTTCAGCAATCAGCCCCAGCATTTT. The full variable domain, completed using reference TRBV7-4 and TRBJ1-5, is GAGVSQSPRYKVAKRGRDVALRCDSISGHVTLYWYRQTLGQGSEVLTYSQSDAQRDKSGRPSGRFSAERPERSVSTLKIQRTEQGDSAVYLCASSLGAGFSNQPQHFGDGTRLSIL.

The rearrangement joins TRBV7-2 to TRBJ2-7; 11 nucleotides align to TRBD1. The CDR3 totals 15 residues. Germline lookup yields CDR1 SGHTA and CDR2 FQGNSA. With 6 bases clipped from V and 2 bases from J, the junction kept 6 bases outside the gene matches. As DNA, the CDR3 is TGTGCCAGCAGTCCCTGGGGACAGGGGGCCTACGAGCAGTACTTC. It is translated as CASSPWGQGAYEQYF.

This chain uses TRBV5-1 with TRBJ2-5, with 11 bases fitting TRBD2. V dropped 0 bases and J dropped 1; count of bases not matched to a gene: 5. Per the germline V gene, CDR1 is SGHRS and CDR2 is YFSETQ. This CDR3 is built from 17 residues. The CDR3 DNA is TGCGCCAGCAGCTTGGGACTAGCGGGGACTCTCCAAGAGACCCAGTACTTC. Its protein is CASSLGLAGTLQETQYF.

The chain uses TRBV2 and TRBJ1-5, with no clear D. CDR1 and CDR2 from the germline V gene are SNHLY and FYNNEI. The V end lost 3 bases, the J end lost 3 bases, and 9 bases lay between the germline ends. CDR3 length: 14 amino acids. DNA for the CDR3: TGTGCCAGCAGTGAGTACGTCGCCAATCAGCCCCAGCATTTT. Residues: CASSEYVANQPQHF.

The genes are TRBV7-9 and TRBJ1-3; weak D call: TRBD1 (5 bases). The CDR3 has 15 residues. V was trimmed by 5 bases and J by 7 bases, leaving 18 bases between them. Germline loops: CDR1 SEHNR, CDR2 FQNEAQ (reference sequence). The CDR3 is CASSRTGTDYNTIYF. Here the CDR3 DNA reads TGTGCCAGCAGCCGTACCGGGACGGATTATAACACCATATATTTT.

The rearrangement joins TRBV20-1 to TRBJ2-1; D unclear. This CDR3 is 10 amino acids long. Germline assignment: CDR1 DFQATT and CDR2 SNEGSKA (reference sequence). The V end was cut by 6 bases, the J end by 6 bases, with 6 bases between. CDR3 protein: CSAKSNEQFF. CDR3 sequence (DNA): TGCAGTGCAAAGAGCAATGAGCAGTTCTTC.

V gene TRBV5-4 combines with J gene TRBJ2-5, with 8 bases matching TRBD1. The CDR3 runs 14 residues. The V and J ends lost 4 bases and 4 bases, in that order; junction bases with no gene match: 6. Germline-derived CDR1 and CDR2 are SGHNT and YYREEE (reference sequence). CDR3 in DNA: TGTGCCAGCAGCGCTGACAGGGGTATAGAGACCCAGTACTTC. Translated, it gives CASSADRGIETQYF.

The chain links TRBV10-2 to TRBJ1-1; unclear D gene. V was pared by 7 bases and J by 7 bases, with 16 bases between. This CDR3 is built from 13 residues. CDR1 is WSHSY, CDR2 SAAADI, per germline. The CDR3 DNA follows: TGCGCCAGCAACTCATTTCCCGGGGTTGAAGCTTTCTTT. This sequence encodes CASNSFPGVEAFF.

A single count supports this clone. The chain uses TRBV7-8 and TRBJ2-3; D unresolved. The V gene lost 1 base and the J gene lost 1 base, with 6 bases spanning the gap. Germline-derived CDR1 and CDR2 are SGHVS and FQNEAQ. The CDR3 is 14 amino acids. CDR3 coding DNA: TGTGCCAGCAGCTTAGGGCAGCGCACAGATACGCAGTATTTT. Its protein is CASSLGQRTDTQYF.

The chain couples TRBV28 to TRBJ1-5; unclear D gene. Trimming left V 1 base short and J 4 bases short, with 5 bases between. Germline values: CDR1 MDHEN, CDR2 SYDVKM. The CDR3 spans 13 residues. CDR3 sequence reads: CASSLLGNQPQHF. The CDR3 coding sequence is TGTGCCAGCAGTTTATTGGGGAATCAGCCCCAGCATTTT. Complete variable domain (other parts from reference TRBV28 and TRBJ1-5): DVKVTQSSRYLVKRTGEKVFLECVQDMDHENMFWYRQDPGLGLRLIYFSYDVKMKEKGDIPEGYSVSREKKERFSLILESASTNQTSMYLCASSLLGNQPQHFGDGTRLSIL.

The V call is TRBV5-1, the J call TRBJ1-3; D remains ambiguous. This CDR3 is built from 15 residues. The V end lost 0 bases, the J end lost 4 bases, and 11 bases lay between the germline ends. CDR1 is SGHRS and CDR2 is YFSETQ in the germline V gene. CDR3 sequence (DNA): TGCGCCAGCAGCTTGGGATTGGTTTCGGGAAACACCATATATTTT. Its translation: CASSLGLVSGNTIYF. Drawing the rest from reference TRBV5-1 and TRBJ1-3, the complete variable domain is KAGVTQTPRYLIKTRGQQVTLSCSPISGHRSVSWYQQTPGQGLQFLFEYFSETQRNKGNFPGRFSGRQFSNSRSEMNVSTLELGDSALYLCASSLGLVSGNTIYFGEGSWLTVV.

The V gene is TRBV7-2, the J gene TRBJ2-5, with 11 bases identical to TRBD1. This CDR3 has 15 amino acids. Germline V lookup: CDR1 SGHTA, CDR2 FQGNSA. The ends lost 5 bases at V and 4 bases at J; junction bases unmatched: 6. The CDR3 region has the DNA TGTGCCAGCAGCCTATACGGGACAGGGGGAGAGACCCAGTACTTC. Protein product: CASSLYGTGGETQYF.